The 22 T cell receptor beta chains presented below share a single source sample, sequenced in a study of identical twins. TCRdb re-analysed the 5' RACE reads in MiXCR, keeping a single row per CDR3 protein. Of hundreds of thousands of distinct CDR3 sequences listed, roughly an eighth were seen once; the top ten hold 1.5% to 2%. Separately, the same data were catalogued under a study of yellow fever vaccine responses in identical twins.

The source material was PBMCs. The receptor set was obtained from a woman aged 18-29 years in good health.

Comments on this clonotype: With a much larger clone just one base away, this may be a read error. The gene calls are TRBV10-3 and TRBJ1-2, with D possibly being TRBD1 (5 bases). CDR3 length: 13 amino acids. Germline CDR1 and CDR2: ENHRY and SYGVKD. V was trimmed by 3 bases and J by 4 bases, leaving 9 bases between them. CDR3 coding DNA: TGTGCCATCAGTGAAGGGGATGGCTATGGCTACACCTTC. It yields the protein CAISEGDGYGYTF.

This clonotype was seen ten or more times. The V gene is TRBV7-2, the J gene TRBJ1-6, with D unclear. The CDR3 totals 17 residues. Per the germline V gene, CDR1 is SGHTA and CDR2 is FQGNSA. V was trimmed by 5 bases and J by 6 bases, leaving 20 bases between them. The CDR3 protein is CASSANPSGFSNSPLHF. In nucleotides, the CDR3 is TGTGCCAGCAGCGCGAATCCCTCGGGATTTTCTAATTCACCCCTCCACTTT.

The chain is built from TRBV5-1 and TRBJ2-1, with 7 bases matching TRBD2. The ends lost 4 bases at V and 9 bases at J; junction bases unmatched: 7. The CDR3 is 13 amino acids. Germline V gives CDR1 SGHRS, CDR2 YFSETQ. The CDR3: CASSPFSGFEQFF. The DNA of the CDR3 is TGCGCCAGCAGCCCCTTTAGCGGGTTTGAGCAGTTCTTC.

This clonotype occurred a few times. The V gene is TRBV10-3, the J gene TRBJ2-6, with D uncertain. The germline V gene has CDR1 ENHRY and CDR2 SYGVKD. Trimming stripped 2 bases from V and 2 bases from J, with 13 bases between. The CDR3 is 17 amino acids. The CDR3 DNA sequence: TGTGCCATCAGTGAGAGCCCACGGCCAGCTGGGGCCAACGTCCTGACTTTC. It encodes CAISESPRPAGANVLTF.

In its sample, this clonotype was seen a few times. The rearrangement joins TRBV20-1 to TRBJ2-1; no reliable D call. The V gene's germline CDR1 is DFQATT and CDR2 SNEGSKA (reference sequence). This CDR3 has 14 residues. V lost 4 bases, J lost 2 bases, and 12 bases lay in between. The CDR3 here is CSANPRVAYNEQFF. In DNA, the CDR3 is TGCAGTGCTAATCCCCGAGTAGCCTACAATGAGCAGTTCTTC.

The chain combines TRBV24-1 with TRBJ1-2; D perhaps matches TRBD1 (6 bases). Trimming took off 3 bases at V and 2 bases at J, with 12 bases between the two ends. This CDR3 is built from 15 residues. The germline CDR1 and CDR2 sequences are KGHDR and SFDVKD. The CDR3 loop is CATSDRRQDNYGYTF. The CDR3 DNA sequence: TGTGCCACCAGTGATCGGAGACAGGACAACTATGGCTACACCTTC.

The table lists this clonotype with a few counts. The chain employs TRBV7-2 and TRBJ2-1, with TRBD1 matching 9 bases. With V trimmed by 7 bases and J by 5 bases, 9 bases remained unmatched. The CDR3 totals 15 residues. Germline loops: CDR1 SGHTA, CDR2 FQGNSA. The CDR3 loop reads CASTNTGQGNNEQFF. The DNA of the CDR3 is TGTGCCAGCACCAACACGGGACAGGGAAACAATGAGCAGTTCTTC.

This clonotype was observed a few times. The chain is built from TRBV5-5 and TRBJ1-1; the D is unclear. Germline V gives CDR1 SGHKS, CDR2 YYEKEE (reference sequence). With 4 bases removed from V and 1 base from J, the gap between germline ends came to 11 bases. This CDR3 contains 14 residues. For the CDR3, the DNA is TGTGCCAGCAGCCAGATCCCACAGAACACTGAAGCTTTCTTT. This translates into CASSQIPQNTEAFF.

This clonotype was picked up a small number of times. The chain is built from TRBV20-1 and TRBJ2-2; 15 bases fit TRBD2. Losses at the gene ends were 3 bases for V and 0 bases for J; bases not matched to a gene: 5. This CDR3 is 18 amino acids long. Germline CDR1 is DFQATT and CDR2 is SNEGSKA (reference sequence). CDR3 residues: CSASMGLAGGANTGELFF. As DNA, the CDR3 is TGCAGTGCTAGCATGGGACTAGCGGGAGGCGCGAACACCGGGGAGCTGTTTTTT.

This clonotype was counted a few times. The chain has TRBV2 and TRBJ2-1, with D uncertain. Germline CDR1 and CDR2: SNHLY and FYNNEI. Trimming removed 1 base at V and 10 bases at J, with 11 bases between. There are 13 residues in the CDR3. The CDR3 sequence: CASSEGAVGEQFF. For the CDR3, the DNA is TGTGCCAGCAGTGAAGGGGCGGTAGGCGAGCAGTTCTTC.

In this sample, this clonotype turned up a few times. The V call is TRBV29-1, the J call TRBJ1-1; 8 positions match TRBD1. The V gene end was trimmed by 4 bases and the J gene end by 1 base; junction bases not matched to a gene: 5. The CDR3 has 14 amino acids. Germline V gene data show CDR1 as SQVTM and CDR2 as ANQGSEA. The CDR3 bases are TGCAGCGTTGCCCCCGGACAGGGGAACACTGAAGCTTTCTTT. The encoded protein is CSVAPGQGNTEAFF.

There are a few counts of this clonotype. The gene calls are TRBV2 and TRBJ2-1; 9 bases align to TRBD1. V dropped 1 base and J dropped 3; count of bases not matched to a gene: 1. Germline-derived CDR1 and CDR2 are SNHLY and FYNNEI. The CDR3 spans 15 residues. CDR3 bases: TGTGCCAGCAGTGAAGACAGGGGGCTCTACAATGAGCAGTTCTTC. It yields the protein CASSEDRGLYNEQFF.

The chain uses TRBV20-1 and TRBJ1-2; TRBD1 might be the D (5 bases). Germline V gene sequence: CDR1 DFQATT, CDR2 SNEGSKA (reference sequence). This CDR3 spans 14 amino acids. Trimming took 1 base from V and 0 from J, leaving 9 bases between them. CDR3 sequence: CSARVGTTNYGYTF. CDR3 coding DNA: TGCAGTGCTAGAGTGGGGACGACTAACTATGGCTACACCTTC.

This clonotype was seen a handful of times. This rearrangement joins TRBV27 to TRBJ2-7, with D maybe TRBD2 (6 bases). Trimming pared 4 bases from V and 5 bases from J, leaving 12 bases between. CDR3 size: 13 residues. Per germline, CDR1 MNHEY and CDR2 SMNVEV (reference sequence). CDR3 bases: TGTGCCAGCAGTTCCCGACTAGGGAACGAGCAGTACGTC. Its translation: CASSSRLGNEQYV.

The chain uses TRBV5-1 and TRBJ2-3; 7 bases agree with TRBD1. The CDR3 consists of 12 residues. The J segment lost 4 bases and the V segment lost 6 bases, leaving 2 bases of the junction unmatched. Germline assignment: CDR1 SGHRS and CDR2 YFSETQ. The CDR3 spells CASKGGSDTQYF. In DNA form, the CDR3 reads TGCGCCAGCAAAGGGGGCTCAGATACGCAGTATTTT.

V gene TRBV20-1 combines with J gene TRBJ2-1; 9 bases fit TRBD2. The CDR3 covers 13 residues. Germline V CDR1 and CDR2: DFQATT, SNEGSKA (reference sequence). The V and J ends lost 3 bases and 4 bases, in that order; junction bases with no gene match: 1. Here the CDR3 reads CSARREGYNEQFF. The CDR3 nucleotides read TGCAGTGCTAGGCGGGAGGGTTACAATGAGCAGTTCTTC.

The genes are TRBV5-1 and TRBJ1-1; D gene unclear. Germline V gene sequence: CDR1 SGHRS, CDR2 YFSETQ. This CDR3 contains 14 residues. Trimming took 4 bases from V and 0 from J, leaving 10 bases between them. The CDR3: CASSEDGLNTEAFF. In nucleotides, the CDR3 is TGCGCCAGCAGCGAGGACGGATTGAACACTGAAGCTTTCTTT.

This clonotype was seen a few times. The genes are TRBV5-1 and TRBJ2-1; the match to TRBD2 covers 8 bases. In germline, CDR1 is SGHRS, CDR2 YFSETQ. The CDR3 consists of 15 residues. V lost 4 bases, J lost 6 bases, and 9 bases stayed unmatched. CDR3 sequence reads: CASSPSTGTSNEQFF. The CDR3 region has the DNA TGCGCCAGCAGCCCATCAACCGGGACTAGCAATGAGCAGTTCTTC.

A few counts support this clonotype. This chain links TRBV3-1 with TRBJ1-4; D is unresolved. Per germline, CDR1 LGHDT and CDR2 YNNKEL (reference sequence). The CDR3 consists of 14 residues. The V and J ends lost 6 bases and 5 bases respectively, with 13 bases between them. The CDR3 reads CASRDRRVNEKLFF. The CDR3 DNA is TGTGCCAGCAGGGACCGGAGGGTCAATGAAAAACTGTTTTTT.

This rearrangement joins TRBV4-2 to TRBJ2-3, with D hard to call. The V end lost 1 base, the J end lost 1 base, and 12 bases lay between the germline ends. This CDR3 contains 16 residues. The germline V gene encodes CDR1 LGHNA and CDR2 YNFKEQ. The CDR3 spells CASSQVFGGGTDTQYF. The CDR3 DNA is TGTGCCAGCAGCCAAGTTTTTGGTGGGGGCACAGATACGCAGTATTTT.

V and J are TRBV27 and TRBJ2-3, with D hard to call. Deletions cut 3 bases from V and 5 bases from J, with 12 bases between. CDR3 length: 14 amino acids. The germline gives CDR1 MNHEY, CDR2 SMNVEV (reference sequence). The CDR3 DNA is TGTGCCAGCAGTTTTAGGATTCCGGAAGATACGCAGTATTTT. Translating it yields CASSFRIPEDTQYF.

This clonotype was counted many times. The chain recombines TRBV7-9 with TRBJ1-4, with D perhaps TRBD1 (5 bases). The length of the CDR3 is 14 residues. V shed 4 bases and J shed 5 bases, with 11 bases lying between them. Germline V gene lookup returns CDR1 SEHNR and CDR2 FQNEAQ (reference sequence). CDR3 DNA sequence: TGTGCCAGCAGCTATGGGACGGGGAATGAAAAACTGTTTTTT. This encodes CASSYGTGNEKLFF.